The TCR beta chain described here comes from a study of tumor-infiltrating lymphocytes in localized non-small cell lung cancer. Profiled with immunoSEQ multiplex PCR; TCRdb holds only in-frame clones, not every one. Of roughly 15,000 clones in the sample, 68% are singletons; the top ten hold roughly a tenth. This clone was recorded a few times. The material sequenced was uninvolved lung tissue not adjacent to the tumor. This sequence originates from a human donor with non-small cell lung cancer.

CDR3 sequence reads: CASSQGPWVTGELFF. The CDR3 nucleotides read TGTGCCAGCAGCCAAGGCCCTTGGGTCACCGGGGAGCTGTTTTTT. V usage is TRBV14 and J usage is TRBJ2-2; D is uncertain. Trimming cost V 1 base and J 4 bases, with 10 bases left between them. Looked up from germline, CDR1 is SGHDN and CDR2 is FVKESK. The CDR3 loop spans 15 amino acids. The whole variable domain, remainder taken from reference TRBV14 and TRBJ2-2, is EAGVTQFPSHSVIEKGQTVTLRCDPISGHDNLYWYRRVMGKEIKFLLHFVKESKQDESGMPNNRFLAERTGGTYSTLKVQPAELEDSGVYFCASSQGPWVTGELFFGEGSRLTVL.